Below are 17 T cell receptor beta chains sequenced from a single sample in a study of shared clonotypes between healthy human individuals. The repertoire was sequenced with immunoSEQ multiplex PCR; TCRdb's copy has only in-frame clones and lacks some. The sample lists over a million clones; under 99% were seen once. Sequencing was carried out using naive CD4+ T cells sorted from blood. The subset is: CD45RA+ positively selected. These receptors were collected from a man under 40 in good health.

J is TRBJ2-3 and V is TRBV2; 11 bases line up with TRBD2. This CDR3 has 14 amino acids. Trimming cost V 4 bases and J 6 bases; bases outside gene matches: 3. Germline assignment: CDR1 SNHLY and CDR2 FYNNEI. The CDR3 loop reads CASSGVAGGDTQYF. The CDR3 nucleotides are TGTGCCAGCAGTGGGGTAGCGGGAGGGGATACGCAGTATTTT.

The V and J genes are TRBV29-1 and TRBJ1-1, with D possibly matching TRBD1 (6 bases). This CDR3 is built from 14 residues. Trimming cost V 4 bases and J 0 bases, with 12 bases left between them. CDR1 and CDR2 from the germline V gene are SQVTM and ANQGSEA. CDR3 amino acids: CSVVAAGVNTEAFF. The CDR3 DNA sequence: TGCAGCGTTGTGGCCGCAGGGGTGAACACTGAAGCTTTCTTT.

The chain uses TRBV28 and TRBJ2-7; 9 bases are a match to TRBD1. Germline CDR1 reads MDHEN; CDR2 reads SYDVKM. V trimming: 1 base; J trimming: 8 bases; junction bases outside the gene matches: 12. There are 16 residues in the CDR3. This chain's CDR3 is CASSLSQTGGPLKQYF. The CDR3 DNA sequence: TGTGCCAGCAGTTTATCCCAAACAGGGGGCCCCCTCAAGCAGTACTTC. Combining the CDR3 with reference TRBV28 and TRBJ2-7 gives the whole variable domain DVKVTQSSRYLVKRTGEKVFLECVQDMDHENMFWYRQDPGLGLRLIYFSYDVKMKEKGDIPEGYSVSREKKERFSLILESASTNQTSMYLCASSLSQTGGPLKQYFGPGTRLTVT.

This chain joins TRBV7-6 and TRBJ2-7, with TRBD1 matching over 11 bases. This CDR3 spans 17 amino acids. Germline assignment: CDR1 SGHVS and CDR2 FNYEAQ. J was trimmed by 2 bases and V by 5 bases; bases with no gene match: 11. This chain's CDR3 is CASSQEPGTGGPYEQYF. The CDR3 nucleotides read TGTGCCAGCAGCCAAGAACCCGGGACAGGGGGACCCTACGAGCAGTACTTC.

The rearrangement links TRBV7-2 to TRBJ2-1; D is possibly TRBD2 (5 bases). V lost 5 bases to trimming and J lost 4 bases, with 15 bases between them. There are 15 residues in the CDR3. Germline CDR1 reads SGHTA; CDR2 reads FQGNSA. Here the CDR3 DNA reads TGTGCCAGCAGCCGTGACGAAACGGGGTACAATGAGCAGTTCTTC. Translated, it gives CASSRDETGYNEQFF.

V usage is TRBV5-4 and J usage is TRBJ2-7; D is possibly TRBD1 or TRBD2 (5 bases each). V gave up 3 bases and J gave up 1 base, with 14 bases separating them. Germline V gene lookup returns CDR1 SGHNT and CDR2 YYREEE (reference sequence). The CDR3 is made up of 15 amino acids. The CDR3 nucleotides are TGTGCCAGCAGCTCCAGCCGGGACGGTTCCTACGAGCAGTACTTC. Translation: CASSSSRDGSYEQYF.

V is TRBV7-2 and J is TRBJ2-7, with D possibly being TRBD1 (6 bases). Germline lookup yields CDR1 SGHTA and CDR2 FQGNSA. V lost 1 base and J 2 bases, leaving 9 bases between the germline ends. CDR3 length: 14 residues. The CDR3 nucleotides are TGTGCCAGCAGCTTAGACAGGGCGGCCTACGAGCAGTACTTC. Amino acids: CASSLDRAAYEQYF.

The CDR3 bases are TGTGCCAGCAGCCCGACAGGGGTCCAAGAGACCCAGTACTTC. Protein product: CASSPTGVQETQYF. V and J are TRBV5-4 and TRBJ2-5; 8 nucleotides agree with TRBD1. The trim removed 4 bases at V and 1 base at J, leaving 3 bases unmatched. The CDR3 consists of 14 residues. CDR1 SGHNT and CDR2 YYREEE come from the germline V gene (reference sequence).

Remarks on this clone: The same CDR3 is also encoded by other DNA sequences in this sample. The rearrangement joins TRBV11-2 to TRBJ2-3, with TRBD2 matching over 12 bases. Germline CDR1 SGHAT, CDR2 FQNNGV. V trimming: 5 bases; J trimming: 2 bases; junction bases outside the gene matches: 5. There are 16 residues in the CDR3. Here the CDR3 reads CASSTRLAGVTDTQYF. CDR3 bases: TGTGCCAGCAGCACCCGACTAGCGGGAGTCACAGATACGCAGTATTTT. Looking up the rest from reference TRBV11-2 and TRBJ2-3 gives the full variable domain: EAGVAQSPRYKIIEKRQSVAFWCNPISGHATLYWYQQILGQGPKLLIQFQNNGVVDDSQLPKDRFSAERLKGVDSTLKIQPAKLEDSAVYLCASSTRLAGVTDTQYFGPGTRLTVL.

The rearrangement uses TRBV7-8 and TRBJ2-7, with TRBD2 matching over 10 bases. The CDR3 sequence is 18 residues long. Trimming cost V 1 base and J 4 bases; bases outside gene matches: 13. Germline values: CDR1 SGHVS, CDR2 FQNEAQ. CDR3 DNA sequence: TGTGCCAGCAGCTTAGTCCTAGCGGGAGCATCTAACGTATACGAGCAGTACTTC. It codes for CASSLVLAGASNVYEQYF.

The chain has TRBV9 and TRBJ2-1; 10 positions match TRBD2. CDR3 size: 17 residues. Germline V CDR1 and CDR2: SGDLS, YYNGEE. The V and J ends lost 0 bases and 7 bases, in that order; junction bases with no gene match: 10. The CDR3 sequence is CASSVVSLAGVLNEQFF. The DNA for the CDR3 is TGTGCCAGCAGCGTAGTGAGTCTAGCGGGAGTGCTGAATGAGCAGTTCTTC. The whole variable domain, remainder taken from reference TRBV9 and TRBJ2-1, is DSGVTQTPKHLITATGQRVTLRCSPRSGDLSVYWYQQSLDQGLQFLIQYYNGEERAKGNILERFSAQQFPDLHSELNLSSLELGDSALYFCASSVVSLAGVLNEQFFGPGTRLTVL.

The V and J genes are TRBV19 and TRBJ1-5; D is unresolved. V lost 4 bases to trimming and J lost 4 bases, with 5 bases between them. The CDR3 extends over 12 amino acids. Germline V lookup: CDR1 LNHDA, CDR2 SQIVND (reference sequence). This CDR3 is CASSNGNQPQHF. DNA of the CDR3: TGTGCCAGTAGTAACGGGAATCAGCCCCAGCATTTT.

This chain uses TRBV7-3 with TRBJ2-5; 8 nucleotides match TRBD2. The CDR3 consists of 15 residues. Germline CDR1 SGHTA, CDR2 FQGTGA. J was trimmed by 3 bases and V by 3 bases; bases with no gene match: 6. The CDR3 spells CASSFHSGKEETQYF. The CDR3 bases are TGTGCCAGCAGCTTCCATAGCGGGAAGGAAGAGACCCAGTACTTC.

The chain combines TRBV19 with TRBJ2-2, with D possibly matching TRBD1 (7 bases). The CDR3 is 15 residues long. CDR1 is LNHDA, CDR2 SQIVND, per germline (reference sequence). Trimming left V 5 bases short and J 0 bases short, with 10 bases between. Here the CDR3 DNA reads TGTGCCAGTAGTGGAGGGACAGCGAACACCGGGGAGCTGTTTTTT. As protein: CASSGGTANTGELFF.

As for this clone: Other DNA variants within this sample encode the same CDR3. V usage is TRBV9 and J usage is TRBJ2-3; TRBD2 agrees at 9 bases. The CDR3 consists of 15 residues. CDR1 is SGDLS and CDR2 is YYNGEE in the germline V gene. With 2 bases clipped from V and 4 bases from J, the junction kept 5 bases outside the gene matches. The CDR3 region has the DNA TGTGCCAGCAGCGTTAGCGGGAGCCCGCCAGATACGCAGTATTTT. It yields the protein CASSVSGSPPDTQYF.

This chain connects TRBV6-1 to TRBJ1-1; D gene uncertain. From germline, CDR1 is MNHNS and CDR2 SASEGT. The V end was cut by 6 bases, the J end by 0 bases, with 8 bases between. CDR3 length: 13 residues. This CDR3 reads CASSVKMNTEAFF. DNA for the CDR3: TGTGCCAGCAGCGTAAAGATGAACACTGAAGCTTTCTTT.

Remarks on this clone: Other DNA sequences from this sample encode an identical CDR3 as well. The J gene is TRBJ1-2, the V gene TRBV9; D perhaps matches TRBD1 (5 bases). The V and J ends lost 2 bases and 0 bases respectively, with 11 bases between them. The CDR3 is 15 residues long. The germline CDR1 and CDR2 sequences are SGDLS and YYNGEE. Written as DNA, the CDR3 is TGTGCCAGCAGCGTTGGTGGGACGACTAACTATGGCTACACCTTC. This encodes CASSVGGTTNYGYTF.